A selection of T cell receptor beta chains follows, all from one sample in a study of T cell repertoires in cytomegalovirus infection. From the reads, TCRdb called clonotypes with MiXCR, one entry per CDR3 protein. The table records about 900,000 distinct CDR3 sequences, approximately 33% of them present only once. Which antigens these TCRs recognize remains unknown. This sample comprised cultured CD8+ T cells from PBMCs, obtained from culture after CMV antigen stimulation. These receptors were collected from a human donor in good health (CMV status not recorded). Some clones in this sample may be carry-over from other donors' samples. CDR3s include the opening cysteine and the closing phenylalanine or tryptophan. A D gene is named only where the DNA matches it firmly. Not all rows give a size; the values are once, few, many and, for expanded clones, a class.

-,-,TRBJ1-2,TRBV2,CASSGKTAYGYTF,TGTGCCAGCAGTGGTAAAACAGCCTATGGCTACACCTTC
TRBD1,many,TRBJ2-7,TRBV4-1,CASSRDRDTYEQYF,TGCGCCAGCAGCCGGGACAGGGATACCTACGAGCAGTACTTC
-,many,TRBJ2-7,TRBV12-3/TRBV12-4,CASSSSGLYYEQYF,TGTGCCAGCAGTTCCTCGGGACTCTACTACGAGCAGTACTTC
-,-,TRBJ1-2,TRBV7-9,CASSPPEDYTF,TGTGCCAGCAGCCCGCCTGAAGACTACACCTTC
-,-,TRBJ2-2,TRBV6-5,CASSYSLGSANTGELFF,TGTGCCAGCAGTTACTCGTTGGGCTCGGCTAACACCGGGGAGCTGTTTTTT
TRBD2,-,TRBJ2-1,TRBV6-1,CASSEYGGGLDNEQFF,TGTGCCAGCAGTGAATATGGCGGGGGTCTTGACAATGAGCAGTTCTTC
-,-,TRBJ1-3,TRBV4-2,CASSLFVGSGNTIYF,TGTGCCAGCAGCCTTTTCGTAGGCTCTGGAAACACCATATATTTT
TRBD1,-,TRBJ1-2,TRBV28,CASRSSLTGTGYGYTF,TGTGCCAGCAGGTCCTCCCTCACCGGGACAGGGTATGGCTACACCTTC
-,-,TRBJ1-3,TRBV27,CASSWAAGNTIYF,TGTGCCAGCAGTTGGGCGGCTGGAAACACCATATATTTT
TRBD1,few,TRBJ2-5,TRBV28,CASSPYPGQQETQYF,TGTGCCAGCAGCCCTTATCCGGGACAGCAAGAGACCCAGTACTTC
-,-,TRBJ1-1,TRBV28,CASSRMTFEAFF,TGTGCCAGCAGTCGGATGACCTTTGAAGCTTTCTTT